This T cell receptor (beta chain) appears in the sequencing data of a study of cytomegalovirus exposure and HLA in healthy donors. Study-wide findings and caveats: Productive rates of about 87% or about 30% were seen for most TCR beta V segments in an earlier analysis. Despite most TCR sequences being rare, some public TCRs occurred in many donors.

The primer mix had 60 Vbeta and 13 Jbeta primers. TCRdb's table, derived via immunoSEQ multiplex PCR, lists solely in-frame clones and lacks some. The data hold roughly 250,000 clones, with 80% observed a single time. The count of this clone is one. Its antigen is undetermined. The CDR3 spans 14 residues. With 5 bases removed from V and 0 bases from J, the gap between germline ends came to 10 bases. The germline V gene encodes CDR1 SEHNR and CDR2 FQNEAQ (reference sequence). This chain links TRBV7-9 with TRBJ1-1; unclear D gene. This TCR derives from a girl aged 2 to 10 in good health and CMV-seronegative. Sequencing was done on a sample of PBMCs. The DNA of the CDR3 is TGTGCCAGCAGCCCCACGGGGTTGAACACTGAAGCTTTCTTT. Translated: CASSPTGLNTEAFF.